The 28 T cell receptor beta chains given below trace back to one sample, sequenced in a study of cytomegalovirus exposure and HLA in healthy donors. PCR used 60 Vbeta primers and 13 Jbeta primers. Libraries were prepared by immunoSEQ multiplex PCR; TCRdb keeps only in-frame clonotypes and omits some of them. The repertoire has around 160,000 clones, around 67% of them found once; the top ten carry 1.5% to 2%. Sequencing was carried out using PBMCs. These receptor sequences come from a woman under 30 in good health and CMV-seronegative.

This chain links TRBV7-2 with TRBJ2-2; D not certain. V was pared by 5 bases and J by 0 bases, with 10 bases between. This CDR3 has 15 residues. Germline V lookup: CDR1 SGHTA, CDR2 FQGNSA. As DNA, the CDR3 is TGTGCCAGCAGCCACGAGCGTCCGAACACCGGGGAGCTGTTTTTT. This gives the protein CASSHERPNTGELFF.

This chain uses TRBV11-3 with TRBJ2-7, with a weak D call TRBD2 (6 bases). The CDR3 consists of 14 residues. V was pared by 5 bases and J by 3 bases, with 14 bases between. The germline V gene encodes CDR1 SGHNT and CDR2 YENEEA. CDR3 loop: CASSPGGGSYEQYF. The CDR3 nucleotides read TGTGCCAGCAGCCCCGGGGGAGGTAGCTACGAGCAGTACTTC.

The CDR3 nucleotides are TGTGCCAGCAGCTTAGTGTTAAGAAACACCATATATTTT. Its translation is CASSLVLRNTIYF. V gene TRBV7-9 combines with J gene TRBJ1-3; D uncertain. Germline V lookup: CDR1 SEHNR, CDR2 FQNEAQ (reference sequence). The CDR3 has 13 amino acids. V dropped 1 base and J dropped 5 bases, with 6 bases sitting between them.

The V call is TRBV5-6, the J call TRBJ1-5; 12 nucleotides align to TRBD1. Trimming removed 2 bases from V and 5 bases from J; junction bases left unmatched: 8. The germline V gene encodes CDR1 SGHDT and CDR2 YYEEEE. This CDR3 comprises 17 residues. Here the CDR3 reads CASSLSPGQGAYQPQHF. CDR3 DNA: TGTGCCAGCAGCTTATCCCCGGGACAGGGGGCATATCAGCCCCAGCATTTT.

This chain connects TRBV13 to TRBJ1-1; 7 bases match TRBD1. The CDR3 runs to 15 residues. V was pared by 5 bases and J by 5 bases, with 11 bases of the junction left unmatched. Germline values: CDR1 PRHDT, CDR2 FYEKMQ (reference sequence). In DNA, the CDR3 is TGTGCCAGCAGCCCAAGACAGGGTAGGGGGACTGAAGCTTTCTTT. This translates into CASSPRQGRGTEAFF. Drawing the rest from reference TRBV13 and TRBJ1-1, the complete variable domain is AAGVIQSPRHLIKEKRETATLKCYPIPRHDTVYWYQQGPGQDPQFLISFYEKMQSDKGSIPDRFSAQQFSDYHSELNMSSLELGDSALYFCASSPRQGRGTEAFFGQGTRLTVV.

The chain recombines TRBV6-5 with TRBJ1-5, with D possibly matching TRBD1 (6 bases). This CDR3 has 15 amino acids. CDR1 and CDR2 (germline): MNHEY, SVGAGI. Trimming removed 5 bases at V and 6 bases at J, with 17 bases between. This CDR3 reads CASSRSQGQGQPQHF. Written as DNA, the CDR3 is TGTGCCAGCAGTCGATCACAGGGCCAAGGTCAGCCCCAGCATTTT.

Only a few counts were recorded for this clone. The chain recombines TRBV5-4 with TRBJ1-2; D gene uncertain. V lost 0 bases and J 6 bases, leaving 12 bases between the germline ends. The V gene's germline CDR1 is SGHNT and CDR2 YYREEE (reference sequence). This CDR3 has 14 residues. The CDR3 DNA reads TGTGCCAGCAGCTTGGGTCGGCAGGATCATGGCTACACCTTC. Its protein is CASSLGRQDHGYTF.

CDR3 nucleotides: TGTGCCAGCACAACCAGGGGTTCCGGGGAGCAGTACGTC. Protein sequence: CASTTRGSGEQYV. V usage is TRBV2 and J usage is TRBJ2-7; D is possibly TRBD1 (6 bases). Germline V gene sequence: CDR1 SNHLY, CDR2 FYNNEI. The CDR3 runs 13 residues. The V end was cut by 7 bases, the J end by 7 bases, with 17 bases between.

This chain uses TRBV10-3 with TRBJ2-2, with TRBD2 matching over 7 bases. CDR3 length: 13 residues. V was pared by 5 bases and J by 6 bases, with 3 bases of the junction left unmatched. Per the germline V gene, CDR1 is ENHRY and CDR2 is SYGVKD. The CDR3 here is CAISPSGAGELFF. The CDR3 DNA follows: TGTGCCATCAGTCCCAGCGGGGCCGGGGAGCTGTTTTTT.

The rearrangement uses TRBV7-2 and TRBJ1-1, with 7 bases lining up with TRBD1. CDR3 length: 14 amino acids. Losses at the gene ends were 6 bases for V and 1 base for J; bases not matched to a gene: 5. The germline gives CDR1 SGHTA, CDR2 FQGNSA. The CDR3 DNA is TGTGCCAGCAGTCGACAGGGAGAGAACACTGAAGCTTTCTTT. Its translation is CASSRQGENTEAFF.

The chain joins TRBV5-4 to TRBJ2-5, with a weak D call TRBD1 (5 bases). V was cut by 0 bases and J by 5 bases, with 17 bases left in between. There are 16 residues in the CDR3. Germline assignment: CDR1 SGHNT and CDR2 YYREEE (reference sequence). DNA for the CDR3: TGTGCCAGCAGCTTGGCCTTAGGGGCCGGATGGGAGACCCAGTACTTC. Its translation: CASSLALGAGWETQYF.

The chain is built from TRBV7-2 and TRBJ2-1; D remains ambiguous. V was clipped by 1 base and J by 0 bases, with 10 bases between them. CDR1 and CDR2 from the germline V gene are SGHTA and FQGNSA. The CDR3 is 16 amino acids. The CDR3 region has the DNA TGTGCCAGCAGCTTAGGCACCACCTACTCCTACAATGAGCAGTTCTTC. It is translated as CASSLGTTYSYNEQFF.

CDR3 region: CASSLRGRGGYTF. The CDR3 nucleotides are TGTGCCAGCAGTTTAAGAGGGCGAGGAGGCTACACCTTC. The chain has TRBV28 and TRBJ1-2; D call uncertain. There are 13 residues in the CDR3. Germline V gene sequence: CDR1 MDHEN, CDR2 SYDVKM. V was trimmed by 2 bases and J by 8 bases, leaving 12 bases between them.

This clone appeared a few times. The rearrangement joins TRBV15 to TRBJ2-3, with 10 nucleotides matching TRBD2. The CDR3 has 18 residues. J was trimmed by 5 bases and V by 0 bases; bases with no gene match: 11. Germline V CDR1 and CDR2: LNHNV, YYDKDF (reference sequence). The CDR3 bases are TGTGCCACCAGCAGAGATCTGAGTCTAGCGGGAGTTATAGATACGCAGTATTTT. Translated: CATSRDLSLAGVIDTQYF.

This chain links TRBV7-9 with TRBJ2-7, with 8 bases identical to TRBD1. Germline values: CDR1 SEHNR, CDR2 FQNEAQ (reference sequence). The ends lost 7 bases at V and 2 bases at J; junction bases unmatched: 10. This CDR3 spans 15 amino acids. The chain's CDR3 is CASTTTGGIPYEQYF. Here the CDR3 DNA reads TGTGCCAGCACCACAACAGGGGGAATTCCCTACGAGCAGTACTTC.

Only a few counts were recorded for this clone. The rearrangement links TRBV19 to TRBJ1-1; tentatively, D is TRBD1 (5 bases). Germline CDR1 LNHDA, CDR2 SQIVND (reference sequence). The CDR3 sequence is 14 residues long. V lost 5 bases and J 0 bases, leaving 10 bases between the germline ends. DNA of the CDR3: TGTGCCAGTAGTTGGACAATGATGAACACTGAAGCTTTCTTT. Translation gives CASSWTMMNTEAFF. The whole variable domain, filled in from reference TRBV19 and TRBJ1-1, reads DGGITQSPKYLFRKEGQNVTLSCEQNLNHDAMYWYRQDPGQGLRLIYYSQIVNDFQKGDIAEGYSVSREKKESFPLTVTSAQKNPTAFYLCASSWTMMNTEAFFGQGTRLTVV.

This clone has a handful of counts. This chain uses TRBV12-2 with TRBJ2-5; TRBD1 reflects the table's D call only, with no check against the DNA. TRBV12-2 is a known pseudogene. CDR3 length: 20 residues. CDR3 protein: CASRYSARREGQGIEETQYF. Here the CDR3 DNA reads TGTGCAAGTCGCTACTCCGCACGAAGGGAGGGACAGGGGATTGAAGAGACCCAGTACTTC.

V usage is TRBV2 and J usage is TRBJ1-5; D not resolved. CDR3 length: 15 residues. Germline-derived CDR1 and CDR2 are SNHLY and FYNNEI. V lost 3 bases, J lost 0 bases, and 9 bases lay in between. The CDR3 here is CASSESGTSNQPQHF. The CDR3 DNA reads as TGTGCCAGCAGTGAGTCAGGTACTAGCAATCAGCCCCAGCATTTT.

This sequence joins TRBV4-3 and TRBJ1-4; D unresolved. V lost 0 bases and J lost 1, with 9 bases in between. CDR3 length: 16 residues. CDR1 is LGHNA, CDR2 YSLEER, per germline. For the CDR3, the DNA is TGCGCCAGCAGCCAAGATCGGGGTATAACTAATGAAAAACTGTTTTTT. Amino acid sequence: CASSQDRGITNEKLFF.

This clone was detected only once. The chain uses TRBV11-2 and TRBJ2-5; D possibly corresponds to TRBD2 (5 bases). Trimming removed 5 bases from V and 5 bases from J, with 6 bases in between. The germline V gene has CDR1 SGHAT and CDR2 FQNNGV. CDR3 length equals 11 residues. The CDR3 sequence is CASSPGETQYF. CDR3 bases: TGTGCCAGCAGCCCGGGGGAGACCCAGTACTTC.

The chain is built from TRBV7-3 and TRBJ2-7; no clear D. The germline V gene has CDR1 SGHTA and CDR2 FQGTGA. V lost 1 base and J 6 bases, leaving 7 bases between the germline ends. This CDR3 region has 12 residues. CDR3 nucleotides: TGTGCCAGCAGCTTAAATCTAGGCGAGCAGTACTTC. The encoded protein is CASSLNLGEQYF.

V usage is TRBV28 and J usage is TRBJ2-4, with 9 bases lining up with TRBD1. The V gene's germline CDR1 is MDHEN and CDR2 SYDVKM. The CDR3 is made up of 14 amino acids. Losses at the gene ends were 5 bases for V and 4 bases for J; bases not matched to a gene: 3. Here the CDR3 reads CASSPGTGKNIQYF. The CDR3 nucleotides are TGTGCCAGCAGTCCCGGGACAGGGAAAAACATTCAGTACTTC.

The chain employs TRBV11-3 and TRBJ2-1; D remains ambiguous. V shed 7 bases and J shed 5 bases, with 9 bases lying between them. CDR1 is SGHNT, CDR2 YENEEA, per germline. CDR3 length equals 12 residues. Here the CDR3 DNA reads TGTGCCAGCACCTCCGCGGACAATGAGCAGTTCTTC. It yields the protein CASTSADNEQFF.

The chain combines TRBV7-8 with TRBJ2-3; TRBD1 matches at 8 bases. CDR1 SGHVS and CDR2 FQNEAQ come from the germline V gene. The length of the CDR3 is 15 residues. Losses at the gene ends were 3 bases for V and 8 bases for J; bases not matched to a gene: 10. The CDR3 loop is CASSLNRDRKFTQYF. CDR3 sequence (DNA): TGTGCCAGCAGCTTGAACCGGGACAGGAAATTTACGCAGTATTTT.

This sequence joins TRBV2 and TRBJ1-4, with D uncertain. Germline CDR1 and CDR2: SNHLY and FYNNEI. V was pared by 6 bases and J by 10 bases, with 15 bases between. The CDR3 has 13 residues. The CDR3 here is CASSPEVGGKLFF. Here the CDR3 DNA reads TGTGCCAGCAGCCCGGAGGTAGGCGGAAAACTGTTTTTT.

This rearrangement joins TRBV11-2 to TRBJ2-2; 7 nucleotides line up with TRBD2. The CDR3 runs to 17 residues. Germline-derived CDR1 and CDR2 are SGHAT and FQNNGV. Trimming at V came to 4 bases and at J to 5 bases, leaving 13 bases not matched to a gene. For the CDR3, the DNA is TGTGCCAGCAGCTCGCCCGGTGGGGGGGAATGGACCGGGGAGCTGTTTTTT. It translates to CASSSPGGGEWTGELFF.

The J gene is TRBJ2-7, the V gene TRBV28; D is undetermined. V lost 7 bases to trimming and J lost 2 bases, with 15 bases between them. Germline CDR1 reads MDHEN; CDR2 reads SYDVKM. CDR3 length equals 14 residues. The CDR3 is CASIKNIRPYEQYF. CDR3 DNA sequence: TGTGCCAGCATAAAGAACATCCGCCCCTACGAGCAGTACTTC.

The rearrangement links TRBV7-9 to TRBJ1-1; D is unresolved. The CDR3 consists of 12 residues. CDR1 SEHNR and CDR2 FQNEAQ come from the germline V gene (reference sequence). V dropped 1 base and J dropped 4 bases, with 4 bases sitting between them. The CDR3 region has the DNA TGTGCCAGCAGCTTAGGAGCCACTGAAGCTTTCTTT. Protein product: CASSLGATEAFF.